The 10 T cell receptor beta chains reported below all come from one sample, sequenced in a study of pediatric ulcerative colitis. Repertoires were generated with immunoSEQ multiplex PCR, while TCRdb's copy carries only in-frame clones and drops some. This sample has over 45,000 clones, with about 78% found just once. One to two pinch biopsies were taken from the rectum during colonoscopy. The sequenced material came from gut tissue. Source of these receptors: a girl aged 5-17 years with moderate ulcerative colitis.

The rearrangement links TRBV10-2 to TRBJ2-1, with 11 bases aligning to TRBD2. This CDR3 region has 14 residues. From germline, CDR1 is WSHSY and CDR2 SAAADI. V was pared by 4 bases and J by 9 bases, with 5 bases of the junction left unmatched. The CDR3 loop reads CASSVTSGNGEQFF. CDR3 DNA: TGCGCCAGCAGTGTGACTAGCGGGAACGGTGAGCAGTTCTTC.

This chain uses TRBV4-1 with TRBJ1-4; maybe TRBD1 (5 bases). Germline CDR1 reads MGHRA; CDR2 reads YSYEKL. V gave up 4 bases and J gave up 8 bases, with 23 bases separating them. The CDR3 loop spans 17 amino acids. The CDR3 sequence: CASSREAGLPAGEKLFF. DNA for the CDR3: TGCGCCAGCAGCCGAGAGGCGGGACTCCCGGCGGGGGAAAAACTGTTTTTT.

The gene calls are TRBV25-1 and TRBJ1-1, with 10 bases aligning to TRBD1. The V and J ends lost 5 bases and 4 bases, in that order; junction bases with no gene match: 16. This CDR3 spans 18 amino acids. Germline V gene data show CDR1 as MGHDK and CDR2 as SYGVNS. In DNA form, the CDR3 reads TGTGCCAGCAGTCCCCTCTACCGGGACAGGGGCGGGTTCACTGAAGCTTTCTTT. This gives the protein CASSPLYRDRGGFTEAFF. Supplemented by reference TRBV25-1 and TRBJ1-1, the full variable domain reads EADIYQTPRYLVIGTGKKITLECSQTMGHDKMYWYQQDPGMELHLIHYSYGVNSTEKGDLSSESTVSRIRTEHFPLTLESARPSHTSQYLCASSPLYRDRGGFTEAFFGQGTRLTVV.

This chain joins TRBV4-2 and TRBJ2-1; D could derive from TRBD1 or TRBD2 (6 bases each). The CDR3 covers 14 residues. V dropped 1 base and J dropped 13 bases, with 17 bases sitting between them. The V gene's germline CDR1 is LGHNA and CDR2 YNFKEQ. CDR3 residues: CASSQAPRGAAQFF. The CDR3 DNA is TGTGCCAGCAGCCAAGCTCCGAGGGGGGCCGCCCAGTTCTTC.

CDR3 in amino acids: CASSRGRARNTGELFF. The DNA of the CDR3 is TGTGCCAGCAGTAGGGGGAGGGCACGAAACACCGGGGAGCTGTTTTTT. The V gene is TRBV28, the J gene TRBJ2-2; possible D gene TRBD2, 7 bases. Trimming pared 5 bases from V and 2 bases from J, leaving 15 bases between. CDR1 is MDHEN, CDR2 SYDVKM, per germline. CDR3 length equals 16 residues.

The chain combines TRBV6-6 with TRBJ1-2, with D hard to call. The germline CDR1 and CDR2 sequences are MNHNY and SVGAGI (reference sequence). The CDR3 spans 12 residues. Trimming cost V 5 bases and J 7 bases, with 11 bases left between them. CDR3 in amino acids: CASSGVPGGYTF. In nucleotides, the CDR3 is TGTGCCAGCAGTGGAGTCCCGGGTGGCTACACCTTC.

The V gene is TRBV7-2, the J gene TRBJ1-1; TRBD1 agrees at 8 bases. The CDR3 totals 11 residues. Germline V gene sequence: CDR1 SGHTA, CDR2 FQGNSA. V dropped 8 bases and J dropped 7; count of bases not matched to a gene: 3. CDR3 sequence reads: CASGQGGEAFF. The CDR3 nucleotides are TGTGCCAGCGGACAGGGTGGTGAAGCTTTCTTT.

This rearrangement joins TRBV6-6 to TRBJ2-7; D may be TRBD2 (7 bases). The germline V gene encodes CDR1 MNHNY and CDR2 SVGAGI (reference sequence). The ends were cut back, 5 bases at V and 2 bases at J, with 16 bases in the middle. The CDR3 is made up of 15 amino acids. The CDR3 region has the DNA TGTGCCAGCAGTCCCTTGGGGGGGGCGACCTACGAGCAGTACTTC. This sequence encodes CASSPLGGATYEQYF.

The V call is TRBV4-2, the J call TRBJ2-3; D might be TRBD2 (6 bases). This CDR3 comprises 13 residues. V lost 0 bases and J lost 11, with 12 bases in between. The germline V gene encodes CDR1 LGHNA and CDR2 YNFKEQ. DNA of the CDR3: TGTGCCAGCAGCCAAGAGAAGTCGGAGGGGCAGTATTTT. This codes for CASSQEKSEGQYF.

The J gene is TRBJ2-3, the V gene TRBV28, with D possibly being TRBD2 (6 bases). The CDR3 loop spans 14 amino acids. Per the germline V gene, CDR1 is MDHEN and CDR2 is SYDVKM. The germline V and J ends were trimmed by 3 bases and 2 bases, with 9 bases remaining between them. CDR3 sequence: CASSFGSITDTQYF. DNA for the CDR3: TGTGCCAGCAGTTTCGGGAGTATCACAGATACGCAGTATTTT.